Each of the 23 T cell receptor beta chains below was sequenced from the same sample in a study of blood T cell repertoires in COVID-19 (dated by TCRdb to about 2020). The library was made by the immunoSEQ multiplex PCR assay. In TCRdb, the immuneACCESS table is reduced to in-frame sequences with V and J assigned. These tables do not hold every clone; where another copy was compared, an unresolved V gene accounts for under half, and the others remain unexplained. The sample table contains about 99,000 clones; only one count was recorded for around 90% of them. The ten top clones hold 17% of the sample. The sample taken for sequencing was peripheral blood. These TCRs come from a woman of 80 years or more in a cohort sampled during active COVID-19.

The V and J genes are TRBV4-2 and TRBJ2-7, with D hard to call. V shed 0 bases and J shed 2 bases, with 5 bases lying between them. Per the germline V gene, CDR1 is LGHNA and CDR2 is YNFKEQ. The CDR3 is made up of 13 amino acids. As DNA, the CDR3 is TGTGCCAGCAGCCAAGATAGTCCCTACGAGCAGTACTTC. Its translation: CASSQDSPYEQYF.

V is TRBV28 and J is TRBJ2-4; D perhaps matches TRBD1 (6 bases). CDR1 and CDR2 (germline): MDHEN, SYDVKM. V was cut by 5 bases and J by 0 bases, with 11 bases left in between. The CDR3 consists of 15 residues. The CDR3 region has the DNA TGTGCCAGCAGTCCTCAGGGGCTAGCCAAAAACATTCAGTACTTC. The encoded protein is CASSPQGLAKNIQYF.

The V and J genes are TRBV5-6 and TRBJ2-6; TRBD1 matches at 7 bases. The CDR3 is 17 amino acids. J gave up 2 bases and V 0 bases, and 5 bases lay outside the gene matches. Germline V gives CDR1 SGHDT, CDR2 YYEEEE. The CDR3 DNA sequence: TGTGCCAGCAGCTTGGTAGGGGGCCGAACTGGGGCCAACGTCCTGACTTTC. This gives the protein CASSLVGGRTGANVLTF.

The chain couples TRBV5-5 to TRBJ2-7; possible D gene TRBD2, 6 bases. The CDR3 is made up of 19 amino acids. CDR1 SGHKS and CDR2 YYEKEE come from the germline V gene (reference sequence). Trimming removed 1 base from V and 0 bases from J, with 23 bases in between. CDR3 coding DNA: TGTGCCAGCAGCTTGACCGGACGGACCGGGACTCAAGCCTCCTACGAGCAGTACTTC. Its protein is CASSLTGRTGTQASYEQYF.

The CDR3 coding sequence is TGTGCCAGCAGTTTATATCAACAGGGTCTTAATTCACCCCTCCACTTT. As protein: CASSLYQQGLNSPLHF. The chain uses TRBV28 and TRBJ1-6; D may be TRBD1 (6 bases). Germline values: CDR1 MDHEN, CDR2 SYDVKM. V lost 1 base to trimming and J lost 6 bases, with 13 bases between them. CDR3 length: 16 amino acids.

This chain connects TRBV7-2 to TRBJ1-4, with unresolved D. The CDR3 totals 13 residues. The V gene's germline CDR1 is SGHTA and CDR2 FQGNSA. V was pared by 2 bases and J by 8 bases, with 9 bases between. The CDR3 protein is CASSLNSREKLFF. The CDR3 DNA follows: TGTGCCAGCAGCTTAAATAGTCGGGAAAAACTGTTTTTT.

The chain uses TRBV2 and TRBJ2-1, with TRBD2 matching 7 bases. Germline CDR1 SNHLY, CDR2 FYNNEI. V trimming: 6 bases; J trimming: 3 bases; junction bases outside the gene matches: 8. The CDR3 is 15 residues long. The CDR3 nucleotides read TGTGCCAGCAGACTTAGCGGGTTGTTCTACAATGAGCAGTTCTTC. Translating gives CASRLSGLFYNEQFF.

This chain links TRBV12-5 with TRBJ2-6, with unresolved D. Germline CDR1 LGHNT, CDR2 FRNRAP. V was cut by 3 bases and J by 12 bases, with 18 bases left in between. The length of the CDR3 is 15 residues. In DNA, the CDR3 is TGTGCTAGTGGTTTCCGCGGAGCTCCCACATGCGTCCTGACTTTC. Translation: CASGFRGAPTCVLTF.

This clone was seen a few times. The rearrangement joins TRBV12-3 or TRBV12-4 to TRBJ2-6, with D possibly TRBD2 on 5 matching bases. V dropped 8 bases and J dropped 1 base, with 6 bases sitting between them. The CDR3 loop spans 13 amino acids. CDR3 sequence: CASRESGANVLTF. The CDR3 bases are TGTGCCAGCCGGGAATCTGGGGCCAACGTCCTGACTTTC.

This chain joins TRBV7-9 and TRBJ2-1, with D tentatively TRBD1 (5 bases). This CDR3 is built from 13 residues. Germline CDR1 and CDR2: SEHNR and FQNEAQ (reference sequence). Between the trimmed V and J ends, which lost 6 bases and 3 bases, there was a span of 9 bases. In DNA form, the CDR3 reads TGTGCCAGCAGGGGCAGGGACTACAATGAGCAGTTCTTC. It translates to CASRGRDYNEQFF.

The CDR3: CASSETSGSREQYF. For the CDR3, the DNA is TGTGCCAGCAGCGAAACGTCCGGGAGCCGCGAGCAGTACTTC. V and J are TRBV3-1 (or the pseudogene TRBV3-2) and TRBJ2-7; tentative D call: TRBD2 (6 bases). CDR1 and CDR2 from the germline V gene are LGHDT and YNNKEL (reference sequence). Trimming cost V 5 bases and J 6 bases, with 17 bases left between them. The CDR3 contains 14 residues.

This clone occurred once. J is TRBJ1-1 and V is TRBV5-1; 8 bases agree with TRBD1. V dropped 4 bases and J dropped 5; count of bases not matched to a gene: 7. Germline lookup yields CDR1 SGHRS and CDR2 YFSETQ. The CDR3 is made up of 14 amino acids. Written as DNA, the CDR3 is TGCGCCAGCAGCGAAGGGACAGGAGGGACTGAAGCTTTCTTT. Amino acids: CASSEGTGGTEAFF.

The chain combines TRBV5-1 with TRBJ1-5; maybe TRBD1 (6 bases). Germline CDR1 reads SGHRS; CDR2 reads YFSETQ. The CDR3 is 14 residues long. The V end was cut by 4 bases, the J end by 8 bases, with 16 bases between. The CDR3 loop reads CASSQGQPREPQHF. CDR3 sequence (DNA): TGCGCCAGCAGCCAAGGACAGCCTCGTGAGCCCCAGCATTTT.

This rearrangement joins TRBV5-1 to TRBJ2-5; 8 bases are a match to TRBD1. Germline V gene lookup returns CDR1 SGHRS and CDR2 YFSETQ. CDR3 length: 15 amino acids. V lost 4 bases, J lost 0 bases, and 5 bases stayed unmatched. Written as DNA, the CDR3 is TGCGCCAGCAGCCCCGGGACAGGACACCAAGAGACCCAGTACTTC. Protein sequence: CASSPGTGHQETQYF.

The chain is built from TRBV5-1 and TRBJ2-1, with TRBD2 matching 12 bases. V lost 4 bases and J lost 9; bases outside the gene matches: 17. The germline V gene has CDR1 SGHRS and CDR2 YFSETQ. The CDR3 totals 18 residues. Written as DNA, the CDR3 is TGCGCCAGCAGCCTTCCTATAGGAGGACTAGCGGGGATGGTTGAGCAGTTCTTC. This encodes CASSLPIGGLAGMVEQFF.

The rearrangement links TRBV12-5 to TRBJ1-5; 8 bases are a match to TRBD1. V was clipped by 6 bases and J by 5 bases; unmatched bases: 12. The germline gives CDR1 LGHNT, CDR2 FRNRAP. This CDR3 is built from 16 residues. The CDR3 nucleotides are TGTGCTAGTGGAGGCGGACAGGGCCTCGTTCATCAGCCCCAGCATTTT. It specifies CASGGGQGLVHQPQHF.

The chain is built from TRBV10-3 and TRBJ2-1; 9 bases are a match to TRBD2. V trimming: 7 bases; J trimming: 2 bases; junction bases outside the gene matches: 9. Germline CDR1 ENHRY, CDR2 SYGVKD. The CDR3 extends over 16 amino acids. The DNA of the CDR3 is TGTGCCATCACCCCCCAGGGCGGGAGGGCCTACAATGAGCAGTTCTTC. It is translated as CAITPQGGRAYNEQFF.

In regard to this clone: At one of its ends the junction is not consistent with the germline gene, which may arise from a read error. The chain has TRBV19 and TRBJ1-2; D not resolved. The CDR3 is made up of 10 amino acids. The germline V gene encodes CDR1 LNHDA and CDR2 SQIVND (reference sequence). For the CDR3, the DNA is TGTGCCAGTAGTATTCAACGGTCCTTCTTC. Protein: CASSIQRSFF.

V usage is TRBV24-1 and J usage is TRBJ1-2; 9 positions agree with TRBD1. This CDR3 contains 15 residues. The germline V gene encodes CDR1 KGHDR and CDR2 SFDVKD. Germline trimming cut 4 bases from V and 3 bases from J; bases unmatched to any gene: 5. CDR3 bases: TGTGCCACCAGTGACCCACAGGGGGCTGACTATGGCTACACCTTC. This translates into CATSDPQGADYGYTF.

The genes are TRBV12-3 or TRBV12-4 and TRBJ2-1; no clear D. V lost 6 bases to trimming and J lost 10 bases, with 13 bases between them. There are 12 residues in the CDR3. CDR3 nucleotide sequence: TGTGCCAGCAGCCCAACGCGATGGGAGCAGTTCTTC. It codes for CASSPTRWEQFF.

On this clone itself: A junction boundary mismatches the germline segment, possibly from a read error. The chain employs TRBV3-1 (or the pseudogene TRBV3-2) and TRBJ2-7, with D possibly matching TRBD1 (6 bases). The CDR3 spans 13 residues. From germline, CDR1 is LGHDT and CDR2 YNNKEL (reference sequence). CDR3 sequence reads: CASIQSTGSEQYF. DNA for the CDR3: TGTGCCAGCATCCAAAGTACAGGGAGCGAGCAGTACTTC.

The rearrangement links TRBV19 to TRBJ2-3; 11 bases map to TRBD2. V dropped 4 bases and J dropped 3; count of bases not matched to a gene: 12. Germline CDR1 is LNHDA and CDR2 is SQIVND (reference sequence). The CDR3 contains 18 residues. The CDR3, as DNA: TGTGCCAGTAGTACCGGAGGACTAGCGGGCGAGGGGACAGATACGCAGTATTTT. Residues: CASSTGGLAGEGTDTQYF.

The chain has TRBV7-8 and TRBJ1-2, with D uncertain. V dropped 7 bases and J dropped 4 bases, with 13 bases sitting between them. From germline, CDR1 is SGHVS and CDR2 FQNEAQ. This CDR3 spans 13 amino acids. DNA of the CDR3: TGTGCCAGCAACCGTGGTGGTAGCTATGGCTACACCTTC. Translated: CASNRGGSYGYTF.